This is a list of T cell receptor beta chains from one sample in a study of graft-versus-host responses after intestinal transplantation. Only in-frame clones appear in the TCRdb table, and some are missing; sequencing was by immunoSEQ multiplex PCR. The profile covers about 18,000 clones, with roughly 80% appearing a single time and about 6.1% taken by the ten largest. Sequenced material: ileum tissue, taken 17 days after transplant. The receptor source for this set is a human patient who received an intestinal transplant, so some T cells may come from the graft donor. Each CDR3 is given with its conserved first and last residue. The D gene is left open where the match is weak. Expanded clones are given a class, and other clones once, few, many or no size at all.

d_call clone_size j_call cdr3_length v_call cdr3_nt cdr3_aa
TRBD2 NA TRBJ2-1 16 TRBV4-1 TGCGCCAGCAGCCACACGAGCGGGAGCTCCTACAATGAGCAGTTCTTC CASSHTSGSSYNEQFF
NA NA TRBJ1-2 14 TRBV28 TGTGCCAGCAGCTTATCCGGGGGGGAGAATGGCTACACCTTC CASSLSGGENGYTF
TRBD1 few TRBJ1-5 15 TRBV28 TGTGCCAGCAGTCAGACAGGGCTTGGCAATCAGCCCCAGCATTTT CASSQTGLGNQPQHF
TRBD2 NA TRBJ2-1 15 TRBV29-1 TGCAGCGTTTCCACTACAAGCGGGAGCGGCGATGAGCAGTTCTTC CSVSTTSGSGDEQFF
NA NA TRBJ1-5 13 TRBV30 TGTGCCTGGAGTGCGGCAGGGGATCAGCCCCAGCATTTT CAWSAAGDQPQHF
NA few TRBJ2-7 13 TRBV2 TGTGCCACCCTTGGTGGGAAGGGCTACGAGCAGTACTTC CATLGGKGYEQYF
NA NA TRBJ2-3 14 TRBV6-4 TGTGCCAGCAGTGGCGGGGCGGAGACAGATACGCAGTATTTT CASSGGAETDTQYF
NA NA TRBJ1-1 14 TRBV5-1 TGCGCCAGCAGCTTGTCACAGCAGAACACTGAAGCTTTCTTT CASSLSQQNTEAFF
NA NA TRBJ1-1 14 TRBV7-2 TGTGCCAGCAGCTTATTCAGGGTTGGCACTGAAGCTTTCTTT CASSLFRVGTEAFF
NA NA TRBJ1-5 15 TRBV19 TGTGCCAGTAGTCACCCCAGCGAGAGCAATCAGCCCCAGCATTTT CASSHPSESNQPQHF
NA NA TRBJ1-1 14 TRBV5-1 TGCGCCAGCAGCCTACCCTCAGGGGACACTGAAGCTTTCTTT CASSLPSGDTEAFF
NA NA TRBJ1-1 16 TRBV19 TGTGCCAGTAGTAATGGGGTGGGGTCCATGAACACTGAAGCTTTCTTT CASSNGVGSMNTEAFF
TRBD1 NA TRBJ1-4 15 TRBV15 TGTGCCACCAGCACACAGGGGGCGCCTAATGAAAAACTGTTTTTT CATSTQGAPNEKLFF
NA NA TRBJ2-1 12 TRBV27 TGTGCCAGCAGCAACTCCCCCAATGAGCAGTTCTTC CASSNSPNEQFF
NA NA TRBJ1-6 13 TRBV30 TGTGCCTGGAGTTCCGTTTTTGCGGCACCCCTCCACTTT CAWSSVFAAPLHF
NA NA TRBJ1-2 16 TRBV5-1 TGCGCCAGCAGCTTGGCAGAGAGGGCAGGGTCCTATGGCTACACCTTC CASSLAERAGSYGYTF
NA medium-sized TRBJ2-7 16 TRBV4-2 TGTGCCAGCAGCCAAGATCGGGCTAGTAGGGGATACGAGCAGTACTTC CASSQDRASRGYEQYF
NA NA TRBJ1-1 16 TRBV15 TGTGCCACCAGCAGAGATCGGGGGCTAGGGAACACTGAAGCTTTCTTT CATSRDRGLGNTEAFF
TRBD2 NA TRBJ2-5 11 TRBV6-5 TGTGCCAGCAGGCGCGGGGGATCCCAGTACTTC CASRRGGSQYF
TRBD1 few TRBJ1-2 16 TRBV7-3 TGTGCCAGCAGCCCCGACGCCTCCAGGGGGGTCTATGGCTACACCTTC CASSPDASRGVYGYTF
TRBD1 NA TRBJ1-2 17 TRBV15 TGTGCCACCAGCAGAGATCTTGAGGACAGGCCCAGGTATGGCTACACCTTC CATSRDLEDRPRYGYTF
TRBD2 once TRBJ2-3 19 TRBV4-1 TGCGCCAGCAGCCAAGATGAACTAGCGGGAGGGTATTTCCAGGATACGCAGTATTTT CASSQDELAGGYFQDTQYF
NA NA TRBJ1-3 16 TRBV6-6 TGTGCCAGCAGTTGGGCAGACAGGCTCTCTGGAAACACCATATATTTT CASSWADRLSGNTIYF
NA NA TRBJ1-4 16 TRBV4-2 TGTGCCAGCAGCCTCTGGACAGTAACAACTAATGAAAAACTGTTTTTT CASSLWTVTTNEKLFF
TRBD1 NA TRBJ1-4 15 TRBV5-5 TGTGCCAGCAGCTTGGGAGGGGGCGGGGATGAAAAACTGTTTTTT CASSLGGGGDEKLFF
NA NA TRBJ1-5 12 TRBV7-8 TGTGCCAGCAGCTTAGCGCCAGGGCCCCAGCATTTT CASSLAPGPQHF
NA few TRBJ1-4 16 TRBV6-1 TGTGCCAGCAGTGAGTTCCGGGGAAGTCATAATGAAAAACTGTTTTTT CASSEFRGSHNEKLFF
NA NA TRBJ2-5 23 TRBV10-1 NA CASDRKRPSTSGQARGSCDTQYF
TRBD2 few TRBJ2-7 17 TRBV4-2 TGTGCCAGCAGCCCCAGACTAGCGGGAGATGGAGTTAGCGAGCAGTACTTC CASSPRLAGDGVSEQYF
TRBD2 NA TRBJ2-3 18 TRBV5-5 TGTGCCAGCAGCTTGGCCCTGATAGCGGGGGACACAATAGATACGCAGTATTTT CASSLALIAGDTIDTQYF
NA few TRBJ2-2 15 TRBV28 TGTGCCAGCAGTTTAGGAGGGTCCGGTGCCGGGGAGCTGTTTTTT CASSLGGSGAGELFF
NA few TRBJ2-7 12 TRBV11-2 TGTGCCAGCAGCCGAATGACGGGGGAGCAGTACTTC CASSRMTGEQYF
TRBD1 NA TRBJ2-7 17 TRBV4-1 TGCGCCAGCAGCCAATTTGCGTTAGGGACAGGGGGGTCCGAGCAGTACTTC CASSQFALGTGGSEQYF
TRBD2 NA TRBJ2-7 16 TRBV4-3 TGCGCCAGCAGCCACCAAGCGGGAGACGGCTCCTACGAGCAGTACTTC CASSHQAGDGSYEQYF
NA NA TRBJ2-3 18 TRBV6-1 TGTGCCAGCAGTGAAGCCCCCCTAGGTGGGAGGCTCACAGATACGCAGTATTTT CASSEAPLGGRLTDTQYF
NA once TRBJ2-1 15 TRBV27 TGTGCCAGCACCCCCGCAGAGAAGGCCCCAGATGAGCAGTTCTTC CASTPAEKAPDEQFF
TRBD2 NA TRBJ2-3 20 TRBV4-2 TGTGCCAGCAGCCAAGAACCCAGTTTTTCACTAGCGGGTATCACAGATACGCAGTATTTT CASSQEPSFSLAGITDTQYF
TRBD1 NA TRBJ2-3 14 TRBV6-4 TGTGCCAGCAGTGACCAGGGGGAGACAGATACGCAGTATTTT CASSDQGETDTQYF
NA NA TRBJ2-7 12 TRBV25-1 TGTGCCAGCAGCGGCAGAAACTACGAGCAGTACTTC CASSGRNYEQYF
TRBD2 NA TRBJ2-1 16 TRBV5-1 TGCGCCAGCAGCCTTGGGACTAGCTTGGACTACAATGAGCAGTTCTTC CASSLGTSLDYNEQFF
NA NA TRBJ2-7 13 TRBV7-9 TGTGCCAGCAGCCGGGACGGAACCTACGAGCAGTACTTC CASSRDGTYEQYF
NA NA TRBJ2-7 15 TRBV18 TGTGCCAGCTCCCAGCCGCAGGACAGACCCTACGAGCAGTACTTC CASSQPQDRPYEQYF
NA NA TRBJ1-3 16 TRBV28 TGTGCCAGCAGTTTAGGCCTCGGATCCTCTGGAAACACCATATATTTT CASSLGLGSSGNTIYF
NA NA TRBJ1-5 16 TRBV7-2 TGTGCCAGCAGCGAGTACGAAGGTGTTTTTATCCAGCCCCAGCATTTT CASSEYEGVFIQPQHF
NA few TRBJ2-7 12 TRBV7-9 TGTGCCAGCAGCCTAAGCTCCTACGAGCAGTACTTC CASSLSSYEQYF
NA NA TRBJ2-3 15 TRBV7-2 TGTGCCAGCAGCTTATACGGCCTAAGCACAGATACGCAGTATTTT CASSLYGLSTDTQYF
NA NA TRBJ1-5 12 TRBV28 TGTGCCAGCATGATTAGCAATCAGCCCCAGCATTTT CASMISNQPQHF
NA NA TRBJ2-5 15 TRBV9 TGTGCCAGCAGCGTAGGGGTTCGGGTCAGAGAGACCCAGTACTTC CASSVGVRVRETQYF
TRBD1 NA TRBJ2-5 16 TRBV7-7 TGTGCTAGCAGCCGCGGAGGGACAGGGGTGGGGGCGGCCCAGTACTTC CASSRGGTGVGAAQYF
NA NA TRBJ1-2 11 TRBV20-1 TGCAGTGCTAAAACAGGTCTTGGCTACACCTTC CSAKTGLGYTF
NA NA TRBJ2-5 15 TRBV9 TGTGCCAGCAGCGTAGCTCTATCCAACGGAGAGACCCAGTACTTC CASSVALSNGETQYF
TRBD1 NA TRBJ2-2 13 TRBV4-1 TGCGCCAGCAGCCCACAGGGGTCCGGGGAGCTGTTTTTT CASSPQGSGELFF
NA NA TRBJ1-5 16 TRBV10-3 TGTGCCATCAGTGAGCTTGGGGCAGGGGTCAATCAGCCCCAGCATTTT CAISELGAGVNQPQHF
NA NA TRBJ2-7 13 TRBV10-3 TGTGCCATCACCCCACAGGGAGGGAGTGAGCAGTACTTC CAITPQGGSEQYF
TRBD2 NA TRBJ2-1 16 TRBV27 TGTGCCAGCAGTTTATTGGGTAGCGGGAAATACAATGAGCAGTTCTTC CASSLLGSGKYNEQFF
NA NA TRBJ1-6 13 TRBV7-9 TGTGCCAGCAGCTTCGAGAATAATTCACCCCTCCACTTT CASSFENNSPLHF
NA once TRBJ2-7 13 TRBV28 TGTGCCAGCAGTAATCGGGTCCCCGCCCGGCAGTACTTC CASSNRVPARQYF
TRBD2 NA TRBJ2-7 16 TRBV18 TGTGCCAGCTCACCATTACGGACTAGCGGTTTCTACGAGCAGTACTTC CASSPLRTSGFYEQYF
NA NA TRBJ1-1 13 TRBV6-5 TGTGCCAGCAGTTACCTTAGTTCGGCCGAAGCTTTCTTT CASSYLSSAEAFF